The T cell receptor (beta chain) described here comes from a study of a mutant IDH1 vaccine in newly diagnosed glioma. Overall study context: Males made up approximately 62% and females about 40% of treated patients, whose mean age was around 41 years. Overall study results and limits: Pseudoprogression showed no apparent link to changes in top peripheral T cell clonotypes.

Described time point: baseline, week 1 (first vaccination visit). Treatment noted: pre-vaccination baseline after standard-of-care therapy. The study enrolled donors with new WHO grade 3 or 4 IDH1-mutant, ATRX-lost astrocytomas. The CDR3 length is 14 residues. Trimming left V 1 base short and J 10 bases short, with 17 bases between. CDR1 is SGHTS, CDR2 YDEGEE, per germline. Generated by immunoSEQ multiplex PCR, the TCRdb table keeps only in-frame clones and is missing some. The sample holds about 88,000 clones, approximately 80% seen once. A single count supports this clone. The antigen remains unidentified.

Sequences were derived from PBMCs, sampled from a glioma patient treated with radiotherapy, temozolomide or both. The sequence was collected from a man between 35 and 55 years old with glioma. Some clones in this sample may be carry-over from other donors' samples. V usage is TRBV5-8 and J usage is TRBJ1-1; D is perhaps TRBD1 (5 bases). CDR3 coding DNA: TGTGCCAGCAGCTTGTTGTTGGGACGATGGGCAGCTTTCTTT. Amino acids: CASSLLLGRWAAFF. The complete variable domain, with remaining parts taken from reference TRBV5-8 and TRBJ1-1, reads EAGVTQSPTHLIKTRGQQATLRCSPISGHTSVYWYQQALGLGLQFLLWYDEGEERNRGNFPPRFSGRQFPNYSSELNVNALELEDSALYLCASSLLLGRWAAFFGQGTRLTVV.